Listed below are T cell receptor beta chains from one sample, sequenced in a study of shared clonotypes between healthy human individuals. Some clones are missing from TCRdb's copy, which holds only in-frame ones; the method was immunoSEQ multiplex PCR. The sample has 170,000 or so clones, around 63% seen once; the top ten hold around 9.3%. Specimen: memory CD4+ T cells sorted from blood. Source of these receptors: a man aged 25-45 years in good health. Both conserved end residues are part of each CDR3. Fields, in order: J gene, clone size, V gene, D gene, CDR3 DNA, CDR3 protein. A D gene is named only where the DNA matches it firmly. Part of the rows lack a size; the others show once, few, many or a class for expanded clones.

TRBJ2-2 . TRBV18 . TGTGCCAGCTCACCACCGACCGTCCCCGTTCCCGGGGAGCTGTTTTTT CASSPPTVPVPGELFF
TRBJ2-2 . TRBV7-9 . TGTGCCAGCAGCTTAGCGGGAGTTACCGGGGAGCTGTTTTTT CASSLAGVTGELFF
TRBJ2-2 few TRBV10-3 TRBD1 TGTGCCATCAGCGAGGGACAGAAGGACACCGGGGAGCTGTTTTTT CAISEGQKDTGELFF
TRBJ2-7 once TRBV5-1 . TGCGCCAGCAGCTTGGGACCCAACGAGCAGTACTTC CASSLGPNEQYF
TRBJ2-1 . TRBV11-1 TRBD2 TGTGCCAGCAGGCTAGGGACTAGCGGATACAATGAGCAGTTCTTC CASRLGTSGYNEQFF
TRBJ2-1 . TRBV4-1 TRBD1 TGCGCCAGCAGCCAAGGACAGGGCGAGGGGCAGTTCTTC CASSQGQGEGQFF
TRBJ2-2 . TRBV19 TRBD2 TGTGCCAGTAAAACTAGCGGGATTTTTACGGGATGGGGCATGGTTTCCACCGGGGAGCTGTTTTTT CASKTSGIFTGWGMVSTGELFF
TRBJ1-2 . TRBV5-5 . TGTGCCAGCAACATTTGGGGCGACTATGGCTACACCTTC CASNIWGDYGYTF
TRBJ2-5 few TRBV27 TRBD2 TGTGCCAGCAAGCTAGCGGGAGGGCCCTCGGAGACCCAGTACTTC CASKLAGGPSETQYF
TRBJ2-1 . TRBV19 TRBD2 TGTGCCAGTAGTGCCCGAGCCGGGAGGGTCACCTACAATGAGCAGTTCTTC CASSARAGRVTYNEQFF
TRBJ1-1 few TRBV10-3 TRBD1 TGTGCCATCAGAGGGGACAGGGGTCGAACTGAAGCTTTCTTT CAIRGDRGRTEAFF
TRBJ1-2 . TRBV5-1 . TGCGCCAGCAGCCCTCCGGATTCCGGTGGCTACACCTTC CASSPPDSGGYTF
TRBJ2-3 . TRBV28 . TGTGCCAGCAGTTTAGGGCTGAAGCAGTATTTT CASSLGLKQYF
TRBJ2-7 . TRBV18 . TGTGCCAGCTCACCCTATAGCTCCTACGAGCAGTACTTC CASSPYSSYEQYF
TRBJ2-1 . TRBV5-1 TRBD2 TGCGCCAGCAGCTTGGGGGGACTAGCAATCCATGAGCAGTTCTTC CASSLGGLAIHEQFF
TRBJ2-2 . TRBV11-1 . TGTGCCAGCAGCTCAATTGCGGGGGAGCTGTTTTTT CASSSIAGELFF
TRBJ1-1 once TRBV5-1 TRBD1 TGCGCCAGCAGCTTGGGTTCAGGGGGTACTGAAGCTTTCTTT CASSLGSGGTEAFF
TRBJ2-3 . TRBV7-3 . TGTGCCAGCAGCTTCGGCCCCCCTGGGGCCACAGATACGCAGTATTTT CASSFGPPGATDTQYF
TRBJ2-7 few TRBV27 TRBD2 TGTGCCAGCAGCATCACCCTCAGCGGGAGCGCGTACTACGAGCAGTACTTC CASSITLSGSAYYEQYF
TRBJ2-7 . TRBV6-1 . TGTGCCAGCAGTGAAATTAGTGACAGCTCCTACGAGCAGTACTTC CASSEISDSSYEQYF
TRBJ1-2 . TRBV4-3 TRBD1 TGCGCCAGCAGCCCCGCCTCTGGACAGGGCACGAGCTACACCTTC CASSPASGQGTSYTF
TRBJ2-7 . TRBV25-1 . TGTGCCAGCAGTGACCCCGAGACAGGCGAGCAGTACTTC CASSDPETGEQYF
TRBJ2-7 . TRBV27 . TGTGCCAGCAGTTTATCGGTAGCGGCCGCCTACGAGCAGTACTTC CASSLSVAAAYEQYF
TRBJ2-7 . TRBV18 TRBD1 TGTGCCAGCTCACCGAGGACAGGGGGCTACGAGCAGTACTTC CASSPRTGGYEQYF
TRBJ1-5 . TRBV2 . TGTGCCAGTAATCCGGGGGGGAGGAATGAGCCCCAGCATTTT CASNPGGRNEPQHF
TRBJ1-1 . TRBV2 . TGTGCCAGTGAGACAGGCGAGACGACAGGCGCGAGACTAGCTTTCTTT CASETGETTGARLAFF
TRBJ1-5 . TRBV12-5 . TGTGCTAGTGGTAGGGATATAGGTCAGCCCCAGCATTTT CASGRDIGQPQHF
TRBJ1-1 . TRBV6-5 . TGTGCCAGCAGCCGCGGGGACTCTGAAGCTTTCTTT CASSRGDSEAFF
TRBJ2-1 . TRBV28 TRBD2 TGTGCCAGCAGTTCCACTAGCGGGAGTTATGAGCAGTTCTTC CASSSTSGSYEQFF
TRBJ1-1 . TRBV5-1 TRBD1 TGCGCCAGCAGCTTAGGGGGCGCGGGCACTGAAGCTTTCTTT CASSLGGAGTEAFF
TRBJ2-1 . TRBV7-9 TRBD2 TGTGCCAGCAGCTTAGGTTTGGGACTAGCGGGAGACAATGAGCAGTTCTTC CASSLGLGLAGDNEQFF
TRBJ1-2 . TRBV29-1 . TGCAGCGTACAAGAGACGGTCTATGGCTACACCTTC CSVQETVYGYTF
TRBJ2-7 . TRBV4-3 . TGCGCCAGCAGCCAAGAGCGTCCTTCCGTCGAGCAGTACTTC CASSQERPSVEQYF
TRBJ2-7 few TRBV27 TRBD2 TGTGCCAGCAGTTTACAGACTAGCGGGAGCCGGGAGCAGTACTTC CASSLQTSGSREQYF
TRBJ2-7 many TRBV5-1 . TGCGCCAGCAGCACCAGACAGGCGTCCTACGAGCAGTACTTC CASSTRQASYEQYF
TRBJ2-7 few TRBV7-7 TRBD2 TGTGCTAGCAGCTCGCTAGCGGGAGGAGAGCAGTACTTC CASSSLAGGEQYF
TRBJ2-3 . TRBV4-1 TRBD2 TGCGCCAGCAGCCAGGTGGGACTAGCGGGAGGGAGCACAGATACGCAGTATTTT CASSQVGLAGGSTDTQYF
TRBJ2-5 . TRBV18 TRBD1 TGTGCCAGCTCACTCCGCTGGACAGGGGAGGGTCTGGAGACCCAGTACTTC CASSLRWTGEGLETQYF
TRBJ2-3 . TRBV5-5 TRBD2 TGTGCCAGCAGCTCAGGACTAGCGGGAGAGGGGGATACGCAGTATTTT CASSSGLAGEGDTQYF
TRBJ2-7 . TRBV6-5 . TGTGCCAGCAGTTACTCAGGGTATTACGAGCAGTACTTC CASSYSGYYEQYF
TRBJ2-5 once TRBV15 . TGTGCCACCAGCAGAGAAGGGGTTGGTGAGACCCAGTACTTC CATSREGVGETQYF